This T cell receptor beta chain was recorded in a study of vaccination and CD4 T cells after COVID-19. Findings and limits, study-wide: Analysis of convalescent patients found that 304 of 307 vaccine-specific clones were spike mono-reactive.

Each CDR3 protein is one row after TCRdb ran MiXCR on the PCR reads. The sample has about 33,000 distinct CDR3 sequences, 35% to 45% seen once; the top ten hold roughly 5%. On this clonotype itself: Its antigen remains unknown.

V was cut by 6 bases and J by 3 bases, with 18 bases left in between. The CDR3 extends over 15 amino acids. The germline V gene has CDR1 MDHEN and CDR2 SYDVKM. Time point in this sample: late sampling 161 to 241 days after vaccination in three convalescent patients. This receptor was obtained from a human donor who had recovered from COVID-19. Source: CD4+ T cells from blood, taken about 7 months after SARS-CoV-2 vaccination. The chain joins TRBV28 to TRBJ2-7; D may be TRBD2 (6 bases). For the CDR3, the DNA is TGTGCCAGCAGCCCCGAAGGGGAGGCCCGCTACGAGCAGTACTTC. Translating it yields CASSPEGEARYEQYF. Full variable domain (missing parts from reference TRBV28 and TRBJ2-7): DVKVTQSSRYLVKRTGEKVFLECVQDMDHENMFWYRQDPGLGLRLIYFSYDVKMKEKGDIPEGYSVSREKKERFSLILESASTNQTSMYLCASSPEGEARYEQYFGPGTRLTVT.